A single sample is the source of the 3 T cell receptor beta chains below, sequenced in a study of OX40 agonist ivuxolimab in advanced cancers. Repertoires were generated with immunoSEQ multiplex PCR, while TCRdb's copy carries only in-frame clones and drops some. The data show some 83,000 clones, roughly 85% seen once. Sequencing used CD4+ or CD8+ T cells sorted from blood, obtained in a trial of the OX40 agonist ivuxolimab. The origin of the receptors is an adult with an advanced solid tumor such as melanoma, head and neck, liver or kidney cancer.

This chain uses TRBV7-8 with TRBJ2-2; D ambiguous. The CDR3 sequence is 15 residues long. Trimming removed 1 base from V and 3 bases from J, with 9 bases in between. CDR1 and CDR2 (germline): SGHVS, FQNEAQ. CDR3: CASSLEILDTGELFF. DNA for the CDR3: TGTGCCAGCAGCTTAGAAATATTGGACACCGGGGAGCTGTTTTTT. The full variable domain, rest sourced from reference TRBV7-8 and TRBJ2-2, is GAGVSQSPRYKVAKRGQDVALRCDPISGHVSLFWYQQALGQGPEFLTYFQNEAQLDKSGLPSDRFFAERPEGSVSTLKIQRTQQEDSAVYLCASSLEILDTGELFFGEGSRLTVL.

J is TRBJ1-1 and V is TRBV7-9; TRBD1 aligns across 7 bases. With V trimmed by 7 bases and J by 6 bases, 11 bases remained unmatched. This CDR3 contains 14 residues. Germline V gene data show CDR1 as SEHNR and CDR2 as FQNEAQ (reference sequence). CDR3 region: CASNRQGGGSEAFF. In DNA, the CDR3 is TGTGCCAGCAACCGACAGGGAGGTGGTTCTGAAGCTTTCTTT.

CDR3 sequence reads: CASSLIVAGGLRHEQFF. In DNA form, the CDR3 reads TGCGCCAGCAGCTTGATTGTCGCGGGGGGGCTTCGCCATGAGCAGTTCTTC. J is TRBJ2-1 and V is TRBV5-1; the match to TRBD2 covers 9 bases. Germline V CDR1 and CDR2: SGHRS, YFSETQ. V gave up 1 base and J gave up 8 bases; unmatched junction bases: 13. The CDR3 consists of 17 residues.